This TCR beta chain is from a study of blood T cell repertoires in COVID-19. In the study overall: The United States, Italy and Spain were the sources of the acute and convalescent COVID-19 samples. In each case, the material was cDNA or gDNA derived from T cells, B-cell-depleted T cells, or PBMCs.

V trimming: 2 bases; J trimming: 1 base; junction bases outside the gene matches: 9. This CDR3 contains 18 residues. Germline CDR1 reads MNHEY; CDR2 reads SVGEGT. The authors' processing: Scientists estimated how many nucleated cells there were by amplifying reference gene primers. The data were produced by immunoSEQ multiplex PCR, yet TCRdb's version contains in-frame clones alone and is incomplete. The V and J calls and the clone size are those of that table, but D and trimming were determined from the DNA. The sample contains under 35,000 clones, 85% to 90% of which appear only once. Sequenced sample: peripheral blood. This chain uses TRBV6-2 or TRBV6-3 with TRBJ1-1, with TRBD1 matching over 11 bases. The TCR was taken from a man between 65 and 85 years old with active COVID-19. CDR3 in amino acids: CASSYRTGGGLSNTEAFF. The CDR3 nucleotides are TGTGCCAGCAGTTACAGGACAGGGGGCGGGTTATCGAACACTGAAGCTTTCTTT.